These 14 T cell receptor beta chains originate from one sample sequenced in a study of control samples from healthy donors and cancer patients. The method was immunoSEQ multiplex PCR; TCRdb's version includes in-frame clones alone and lacks a portion of them. The profile shows around 170,000 clones, around 90% of them singletons. Source material: blood. Receptor source: a woman aged 50 to 60 in good health.

The chain links TRBV14 to TRBJ1-2; D is perhaps TRBD1 (6 bases). V was cut by 4 bases and J by 3 bases, with 18 bases left in between. Germline V gives CDR1 SGHDN, CDR2 FVKESK. The CDR3 loop spans 16 amino acids. The CDR3 coding sequence is TGTGCCAGCAGCCCCATGGACAGAGTCTCTCACTATGGCTACACCTTC. Translation gives CASSPMDRVSHYGYTF.

The rearrangement links TRBV12-3 or TRBV12-4 to TRBJ1-1; D is possibly TRBD1 (5 bases). The CDR3 has 13 amino acids. V lost 5 bases, J lost 4 bases, and 11 bases lay in between. The CDR3 region is CASSRGGLTEAFF. CDR3 bases: TGTGCCAGCAGTCGGGGCGGACTCACTGAAGCTTTCTTT.

Here the CDR3 DNA reads TGTGCCAGTAGTATAGGGAGCGGGTCGGGCTATGGCTACACCTTC. Translated, it gives CASSIGSGSGYGYTF. The chain has TRBV19 and TRBJ1-2, with no clear D. CDR3 length equals 15 residues. Germline V gene sequence: CDR1 LNHDA, CDR2 SQIVND (reference sequence). Deletions cut 1 base from V and 4 bases from J, with 13 bases between.

The chain links TRBV29-1 to TRBJ2-2, with D uncertain. The CDR3 length is 12 residues. With 2 bases removed from V and 6 bases from J, the gap between germline ends came to 7 bases. Germline lookup yields CDR1 SQVTM and CDR2 ANQGSEA. The CDR3 coding sequence is TGCAGCGTTGAAAACCCTCCCGGGGAGCTGTTTTTT. This translates into CSVENPPGELFF.

V and J are TRBV2 and TRBJ1-2, with 8 positions matching TRBD1. This CDR3 is built from 13 residues. Germline V CDR1 and CDR2: SNHLY, FYNNEI. Unmatched junction bases numbered 7, after V lost 6 bases and J lost 7 bases. CDR3 protein: CASSITGGGGYTF. As DNA, the CDR3 is TGTGCCAGCAGCATCACAGGGGGAGGTGGCTACACCTTC.

This CDR3 is CASSSTGTGAYEQYF. DNA of the CDR3: TGTGCCAGCAGCTCTACCGGGACAGGGGCCTACGAGCAGTACTTC. The chain employs TRBV11-2 and TRBJ2-7, with 10 positions matching TRBD1. Per the germline V gene, CDR1 is SGHAT and CDR2 is FQNNGV. V lost 4 bases and J lost 2; bases outside the gene matches: 5. The CDR3 totals 15 residues.

The chain employs TRBV6-6 and TRBJ1-5; TRBD1 aligns across 7 bases. The J segment lost 7 bases and the V segment lost 7 bases, leaving 7 bases of the junction unmatched. CDR1 is MNHNY and CDR2 is SVGAGI in the germline V gene (reference sequence). The CDR3 is 13 amino acids. CDR3 bases: TGTGCCAGCACCGGGCAGGGGGGCCAGCCCCAGCATTTT. Translating gives CASTGQGGQPQHF.

The V and J genes are TRBV18 and TRBJ1-2; no firm D call. Per germline, CDR1 KGHSH and CDR2 LQKENI. The ends were cut back, 3 bases at V and 2 bases at J, with 4 bases in the middle. The CDR3 totals 12 residues. CDR3 sequence reads: CASSPGNYGYTF. In nucleotides, the CDR3 is TGTGCCAGCTCACCGGGGAACTATGGCTACACCTTC.

This chain uses TRBV5-5 with TRBJ1-1; 7 nucleotides line up with TRBD1. CDR3 length equals 17 residues. The germline V gene encodes CDR1 SGHKS and CDR2 YYEKEE (reference sequence). The ends lost 3 bases at V and 1 base at J; junction bases unmatched: 12. CDR3 loop: CASSWTGAGVRNTEAFF. The DNA for the CDR3 is TGTGCCAGCAGCTGGACAGGAGCGGGCGTTAGGAACACTGAAGCTTTCTTT.

The chain couples TRBV5-4 to TRBJ1-6, with D uncertain. V dropped 0 bases and J dropped 9 bases, with 13 bases sitting between them. The CDR3 extends over 15 amino acids. Per germline, CDR1 SGHNT and CDR2 YYREEE (reference sequence). CDR3 amino acids: CASSLDPVRSSPLHF. CDR3 DNA: TGTGCCAGCAGCTTGGATCCGGTTAGGAGTTCACCCCTCCACTTT.

The V and J genes are TRBV2 and TRBJ1-2; D is unresolved. CDR1 SNHLY and CDR2 FYNNEI come from the germline V gene. Trimming stripped 8 bases from V and 8 bases from J, with 15 bases between. The CDR3 runs to 12 residues. The CDR3 sequence: CASEPGLMGYTF. CDR3 nucleotide sequence: TGTGCCAGCGAGCCCGGACTTATGGGCTACACCTTC.

This chain connects TRBV7-2 to TRBJ2-3; 8 positions agree with TRBD2. V lost 0 bases, J lost 6 bases, and 2 bases stayed unmatched. In germline, CDR1 is SGHTA, CDR2 FQGNSA. The CDR3 is 14 residues long. The CDR3 DNA is TGTGCCAGCAGCTTAGCGCGGGGGGACGATACGCAGTATTTT. It yields the protein CASSLARGDDTQYF.

The chain couples TRBV4-1 to TRBJ2-2, with D unresolved. Per the germline V gene, CDR1 is MGHRA and CDR2 is YSYEKL. The CDR3 is 14 residues long. Trimming pared 4 bases from V and 6 bases from J, leaving 12 bases between. The CDR3 loop is CASSPTLGPGELFF. The CDR3 DNA reads as TGCGCCAGCAGCCCTACTTTAGGTCCCGGGGAGCTGTTTTTT.

This chain joins TRBV9 and TRBJ2-7; TRBD2 matches at 12 bases. Trimming took 5 bases from V and 4 from J; bases not matched to a gene: 4. The CDR3 extends over 14 amino acids. From germline, CDR1 is SGDLS and CDR2 YYNGEE. The CDR3 DNA is TGTGCCAGCAGTACTAGCGGGGGGCCATACGAGCAGTACTTC. Translation: CASSTSGGPYEQYF.